The 12 T cell receptor beta chains reported below all come from one sample, sequenced in a study of T cells after yellow fever vaccination. From the 5' RACE reads, TCRdb called clonotypes with MiXCR, one entry per CDR3 protein. The table lists hundreds of thousands of distinct CDR3 sequences, roughly 19% of them singletons. Sequencing used PBMCs, obtained 15 days after the yellow fever booster vaccination. Every receptor here comes from a man aged 25 to 40 who received the YFV17D yellow fever vaccine.

The chain is built from TRBV6-2 or TRBV6-3 and TRBJ2-1, with D possibly TRBD2 on 6 matching bases. The CDR3 covers 14 residues. Trimming left V 7 bases short and J 6 bases short, with 16 bases between. Germline CDR1 is MNHEY and CDR2 is SVGEGT. CDR3 nucleotide sequence: TGTGCCAGCACTTTTGCGCGGGATCTCAATGAGCAGTTCTTC. Encoded protein: CASTFARDLNEQFF.

This clonotype came up a few times. The chain uses TRBV20-1 and TRBJ2-7; maybe TRBD2 (5 bases). There are 14 residues in the CDR3. In germline, CDR1 is DFQATT, CDR2 SNEGSKA (reference sequence). V dropped 5 bases and J dropped 6 bases, with 20 bases sitting between them. The CDR3 sequence: CSALRESAPREQYF. CDR3 in DNA: TGCAGTGCTTTACGGGAAAGTGCTCCCCGCGAGCAGTACTTC.

A few counts support this clonotype. The V and J genes are TRBV28 and TRBJ2-7; 11 nucleotides match TRBD2. The length of the CDR3 is 14 residues. CDR1 and CDR2 from the germline V gene are MDHEN and SYDVKM. The V and J ends lost 10 bases and 2 bases, in that order; junction bases with no gene match: 7. CDR3 protein: CATRLAGLTYEQYF. The CDR3 DNA sequence: TGTGCCACCAGACTAGCGGGACTTACCTACGAGCAGTACTTC. Based on the CDR3 plus reference TRBV28 and TRBJ2-7, the full variable domain is DVKVTQSSRYLVKRTGEKVFLECVQDMDHENMFWYRQDPGLGLRLIYFSYDVKMKEKGDIPEGYSVSREKKERFSLILESASTNQTSMYLCATRLAGLTYEQYFGPGTRLTVT.

The chain couples TRBV9 to TRBJ2-1; D is unclear. Trimming removed 4 bases from V and 3 bases from J, with 14 bases in between. The CDR3 loop spans 15 amino acids. Germline V gene data show CDR1 as SGDLS and CDR2 as YYNGEE. The CDR3 region is CASSTLGANYNEQFF. The CDR3 coding sequence is TGTGCCAGCAGCACCCTAGGAGCAAACTACAATGAGCAGTTCTTC.

V and J are TRBV5-4 and TRBJ2-1; 8 positions agree with TRBD2. This CDR3 contains 15 residues. Germline CDR1 SGHNT, CDR2 YYREEE (reference sequence). With V trimmed by 0 bases and J by 7 bases, 6 bases remained unmatched. The CDR3, as DNA: TGTGCCAGCAGCTTGGCAGCGGGAGCCCCGAATGAGCAGTTCTTC. This translates into CASSLAAGAPNEQFF.

The sample holds a few counts of this clonotype. This rearrangement joins TRBV5-6 to TRBJ2-1; unclear D gene. Germline V gives CDR1 SGHDT, CDR2 YYEEEE. This CDR3 is 14 amino acids long. Deletions cut 4 bases from V and 4 bases from J, with 12 bases between. CDR3 loop: CASSPQSAYNEQFF. DNA for the CDR3: TGTGCCAGCAGCCCGCAGTCCGCATACAATGAGCAGTTCTTC.

The chain combines TRBV20-1 with TRBJ1-4, with no clear D. Trimming left V 0 bases short and J 7 bases short, with 12 bases between. Germline V gene sequence: CDR1 DFQATT, CDR2 SNEGSKA (reference sequence). This CDR3 has 14 amino acids. CDR3 in amino acids: CSAREPGRGEKLFF. In DNA form, the CDR3 reads TGCAGTGCTAGAGAGCCAGGCCGAGGTGAAAAACTGTTTTTT.

The J gene is TRBJ1-1, the V gene TRBV25-1; 7 bases line up with TRBD1. CDR1 is MGHDK, CDR2 SYGVNS, per germline. The CDR3 runs to 13 residues. The ends lost 6 bases at V and 2 bases at J; junction bases unmatched: 3. CDR3 residues: CASSNRGNTEAFF. CDR3 bases: TGTGCCAGCAGCAACAGGGGAAACACTGAAGCTTTCTTT.

The V call is TRBV29-1, the J call TRBJ2-7; 10 bases map to TRBD1. The germline CDR1 and CDR2 sequences are SQVTM and ANQGSEA. The CDR3 covers 15 residues. Trimming cost V 4 bases and J 2 bases; bases outside gene matches: 8. In DNA form, the CDR3 reads TGCAGCGTTGCTCAGGGACAGGGGATTGCCTACGAGCAGTACTTC. Translating gives CSVAQGQGIAYEQYF.

This clonotype was seen a handful of times. CDR3 nucleotide sequence: TGTGCCAGCAGTGGCGACACCCTTGAGGATACGCAGTATTTT. It codes for CASSGDTLEDTQYF. The chain couples TRBV2 to TRBJ2-3; D not resolved. CDR3 size: 14 residues. V lost 4 bases, J lost 6 bases, and 14 bases lay in between. Germline V gives CDR1 SNHLY, CDR2 FYNNEI. Looking up the rest from reference TRBV2 and TRBJ2-3 gives the full variable domain: EPEVTQTPSHQVTQMGQEVILRCVPISNHLYFYWYRQILGQKVEFLVSFYNNEISEKSEIFDDQFSVERPDGSNFTLKIRSTKLEDSAMYFCASSGDTLEDTQYFGPGTRLTVL.

This rearrangement joins TRBV9 to TRBJ2-5; D unresolved. The CDR3 length is 17 residues. Germline lookup yields CDR1 SGDLS and CDR2 YYNGEE. V was clipped by 0 bases and J by 4 bases, with 19 bases between them. CDR3 in DNA: TGTGCCAGCAGCGTAGGAGGTGGGATCCACATATTAGAGACCCAGTACTTC. Amino acid sequence: CASSVGGGIHILETQYF.

The chain carries TRBV7-2 and TRBJ2-3; 10 bases are a match to TRBD1. Trimming cost V 5 bases and J 7 bases; bases outside gene matches: 6. Germline V gene lookup returns CDR1 SGHTA and CDR2 FQGNSA. The length of the CDR3 is 14 residues. CDR3 region: CASSPWTGGNTQYF. In DNA form, the CDR3 reads TGTGCCAGCAGCCCGTGGACAGGGGGGAATACGCAGTATTTT.